A selection of T cell receptor beta chains follows, all from one sample in a study of CD8 T cells in ankylosing spondylitis. TCRdb processed the 5' RACE reads anew with MiXCR; each CDR3 protein has one entry. Among over 600,000 distinct CDR3 sequences listed, around 20% were seen once. The sample was blood, either unsorted or a sorted T cell fraction (not recorded which). The source is a male donor with ankylosing spondylitis. CDR3s include the opening cysteine and the closing phenylalanine or tryptophan. The D gene is left open where the match is weak. Clone size, where shown, is once, few, many, or a class for clones that have expanded.

j_call clone_size d_call v_call cdr3_nt cdr3_aa
TRBJ1-3 - - TRBV11-2 TGTGTCAGCAGCTTTAGGGGTCAAACTGGAAACACCATATATTTT CVSSFRGQTGNTIYF
TRBJ2-1 once TRBD1 TRBV7-8 TGTGCCAGCAGCGGCCGACAGGGGTACAATGAGCAGTTCTTC CASSGRQGYNEQFF
TRBJ2-1 few - TRBV7-3 TGTGCCAGCAGGCAATCGGGCGGGTATGAGCAGTTCTTC CASRQSGGYEQFF
TRBJ1-4 few - TRBV5-1 TGCGCCAGCAGCTTTGACGGGATGGGGGAAAAACTGTTTTTT CASSFDGMGEKLFF
TRBJ2-7 - - TRBV6-7 TGTGCCAGCAATGGGTTTTGGTACGAGCAGTACTTC CASNGFWYEQYF
TRBJ2-7 once TRBD2 TRBV7-3 TGTGCCAGCAGCCATTCTAGCGGGAGTTACGAGCAGTACTTC CASSHSSGSYEQYF
TRBJ2-7 - TRBD2 TRBV20-1 TGCAGTGCTAGGCTAGCGGGCAAATCCTACGAGCAGTACTTC CSARLAGKSYEQYF
TRBJ2-2 - - TRBV7-2 TGTGCCAGCAGCGAGCTTTTACTTAAAATCGGCACCGGGGAGCTGTTTTTT CASSELLLKIGTGELFF
TRBJ1-1 - - TRBV10-3 TGTGCCATCCGGGAGGGTCGGAACACTGAAGCTTTCTTT CAIREGRNTEAFF
TRBJ2-3 few TRBD2 TRBV28 TGTGCCAGCAACCCCGCGTGGCGGGGGGGAGATACGCAGTATTTT CASNPAWRGGDTQYF
TRBJ2-7 - - TRBV7-6 TGTGCCAGCAGCTTAGAAGGTGTAGGCTCCGAGCAGTACTTC CASSLEGVGSEQYF
TRBJ1-4 - - TRBV5-1 TGCGCCAGCAGCTTGGGCTCCGGAGACGAAAAACTGTTTTTT CASSLGSGDEKLFF
TRBJ2-7 - - TRBV29-1 TGCAGCGCTGGGGACTGGTCCTACGAGCAGTACTTC CSAGDWSYEQYF
TRBJ2-7 many TRBD1 TRBV7-9 TGTGCCAGCAGCCCAGGGGGCGGCCGCGAGGAGCAGTACTTC CASSPGGGREEQYF
TRBJ1-3 - - TRBV20-1 TGCAGTGCTAGGAGGGGAGTAAACACCATATATTTT CSARRGVNTIYF
TRBJ2-3 - TRBD2 TRBV14 TGTGCCAGCAGCCAAGATCCCCGGCGGGGGGGCCCAGATACGCAGTATTTT CASSQDPRRGGPDTQYF
TRBJ2-2 few TRBD2 TRBV20-1 TGCAGTGCTAGAGATGGACTAGTGGGCACCGGGGAGCTGTTTTTT CSARDGLVGTGELFF
TRBJ2-2 few - TRBV20-1 TGCAGTGCCCTACACCAGGGTATCGGGGAGCTGTTTTTT CSALHQGIGELFF
TRBJ2-2 - - TRBV9 TGTGCCAGCAGCGTAGTCACAGCACCCCAGGGCGGGGAGCTGTTTTTT CASSVVTAPQGGELFF
TRBJ2-3 few TRBD1 TRBV19 TGTGCCAGGGACAGGGCAAGCACAGATACGCAGTATTTT CARDRASTDTQYF
TRBJ2-7 - - TRBV11-2 TGTGCCAGCAGTCATTCTACCTACGAGCAGTACTTC CASSHSTYEQYF
TRBJ2-2 - - TRBV6-2/TRBV6-3 TGTGCCAGCAGTTCCCCTTCCCGGGTGAGCACCGGGGAGCTGTTTTTT CASSSPSRVSTGELFF
TRBJ2-1 few - TRBV20-1 TGCAGTGCTATAGCAGCTTACAATGAGCAGTTCTTC CSAIAAYNEQFF
TRBJ2-5 - TRBD2 TRBV7-3 TGTGCCAGCAGCCCCCTAGCGGGGGACCCTATACTGATCCAGTACTTC CASSPLAGDPILIQYF
TRBJ2-3 - - TRBV5-4 TGTGCCAGCAGCCCCAAGGGGGGACTTAGCACAGATACGCAGTATTTT CASSPKGGLSTDTQYF
TRBJ1-1 - - TRBV19 TGTGCCAGTAGTACCACCAGGAGGAGCACTGAAGCTTTCTTT CASSTTRRSTEAFF
TRBJ1-2 few TRBD1 TRBV9 TGTGCCAGCAGCCCGACAGGGGAATCTGGCTACACCTTC CASSPTGESGYTF
TRBJ2-2 - TRBD2 TRBV6-5 TGTGCCAGCAGTTACTCACGGGGCGGGGGAGGCACCGGGGAGCTGTTTTTT CASSYSRGGGGTGELFF
TRBJ1-1 - TRBD1 TRBV19 TGTGCCAGTAGTCCGGTACAGGGGGGGAACACTGAAGCTTTCTTT CASSPVQGGNTEAFF
TRBJ2-7 - TRBD1 TRBV12-3/TRBV12-4 TGTGCCAGCAGTCCAACGGTGGGACAGGGGCCCTACGAGCAGTACTTC CASSPTVGQGPYEQYF
TRBJ2-2 - TRBD2 TRBV6-1 TGTGCCAGCAGCCACCGACTAGCGGGAGTTGTGAACACCGGGGAGCTGTTTTTT CASSHRLAGVVNTGELFF
TRBJ1-1 - - TRBV12-3/TRBV12-4 TGTGCCAGCAGTTTGGGGGGGGGTGATAGCACTGAAGCTTTCTTT CASSLGGGDSTEAFF
TRBJ2-1 - TRBD2 TRBV6-2/TRBV6-3 TGTGCCAGCAGTTATCCGGGACTAGCGGACAATGAGCAGTTCTTC CASSYPGLADNEQFF
TRBJ1-5 many TRBD1 TRBV12-3/TRBV12-4 TGTGCCAGCAGTCAAGGACAGGGTTGGCAGCCCCAGCATTTT CASSQGQGWQPQHF
TRBJ2-5 - - TRBV6-2/TRBV6-3 TGTGCCAGCGTGGAGGGGGCTCGGGAGACCCAGTACTTC CASVEGARETQYF
TRBJ1-2 few - TRBV6-5 TGTGCCAGCAGTTACGCCAGGACACTACCTAACTATGGCTACACCTTC CASSYARTLPNYGYTF
TRBJ2-1 - TRBD1 TRBV5-1 TGCGCCAGCAGTCGGCTCGGACAGGGTTACAATGAGCAGTTCTTC CASSRLGQGYNEQFF
TRBJ1-1 many - TRBV19 TGTGCCAGTAGCCACAAGGGTGCCGGTGGGGGTGAAGCTTTCTTT CASSHKGAGGGEAFF
TRBJ2-1 once - TRBV24-1 TGTGCCACCAGTGACCCGCCGGGGAGGTCAAATGAGCAGTTCTTC CATSDPPGRSNEQFF
TRBJ2-6 few TRBD1 TRBV12-3/TRBV12-4 TGTGCCAGCAGTTTGGGCGGACAGGGGGCTTACGGGGCCAACGTCCTGACTTTC CASSLGGQGAYGANVLTF
TRBJ2-7 many TRBD1 TRBV5-1 TGCGCCAGCAGCTCCGGACAGGTAGGCTACGAGCAGTACTTC CASSSGQVGYEQYF
TRBJ2-1 many TRBD2 TRBV12-3/TRBV12-4 TGTGCCAGCACTCCCGAGGCGGGACTAGCGGGAGAGAAGTCCTACAATGAGCAGTTCTTC CASTPEAGLAGEKSYNEQFF
TRBJ2-5 few - TRBV7-3 TGTGCCAGCAGCCTTAGCGGAATTCCCCAAGAGACCCAGTACTTC CASSLSGIPQETQYF
TRBJ2-7 - TRBD2 TRBV4-3 TGCGCCAGCAGCCAGGGAGCCGGGACTAGCACCTACGAGCAGTACTTC CASSQGAGTSTYEQYF
TRBJ2-7 - TRBD1 TRBV10-3 TGTGCCATCAGTGCCCCCGACAGGGGTTTGGACGAGCAGTACTTC CAISAPDRGLDEQYF
TRBJ2-3 many - TRBV29-1 TGCAGCGCCGGAGGACAGTCCAGCACAGATACGCAGTATTTT CSAGGQSSTDTQYF
TRBJ1-2 few TRBD1 TRBV6-5 TGTGCCAGCAGTTACGGAGCCGGGACAGGGGACGGCTACACCTTC CASSYGAGTGDGYTF
TRBJ2-7 few TRBD1 TRBV12-3/TRBV12-4 TGTGCCAGCAGTAACATACACAGGGGTTACGAGCAGTACTTC CASSNIHRGYEQYF
TRBJ2-7 few TRBD2 TRBV10-3 TGTGCCATCGCCCGGGCACTAGCGGCCTCCTACGAGCAGTACTTC CAIARALAASYEQYF
TRBJ2-3 - - TRBV7-2 TGTGCCAGCAGCTTGCCCGCCATAGATACGCAGTATTTT CASSLPAIDTQYF
TRBJ1-5 few - TRBV4-1 TGCGCCAGCAGCCAAGCAGGGGTCAATCAGCCCCAGCATTTT CASSQAGVNQPQHF
TRBJ2-3 few - TRBV6-2/TRBV6-3 TGTGCCAGCAGTTACTCCGGGGACCCCCGCACAGATACGCAGTATTTT CASSYSGDPRTDTQYF
TRBJ2-7 - TRBD1 TRBV28 TGTGCCAGCAGTCCCACCGGGACAGGGGGCGAGCAGTACTTC CASSPTGTGGEQYF
TRBJ2-3 few - TRBV4-3 TGCGCCAGCAGCCAGAGAAAAGGGGGGACATATAGCACAGATACGCAGTATTTT CASSQRKGGTYSTDTQYF